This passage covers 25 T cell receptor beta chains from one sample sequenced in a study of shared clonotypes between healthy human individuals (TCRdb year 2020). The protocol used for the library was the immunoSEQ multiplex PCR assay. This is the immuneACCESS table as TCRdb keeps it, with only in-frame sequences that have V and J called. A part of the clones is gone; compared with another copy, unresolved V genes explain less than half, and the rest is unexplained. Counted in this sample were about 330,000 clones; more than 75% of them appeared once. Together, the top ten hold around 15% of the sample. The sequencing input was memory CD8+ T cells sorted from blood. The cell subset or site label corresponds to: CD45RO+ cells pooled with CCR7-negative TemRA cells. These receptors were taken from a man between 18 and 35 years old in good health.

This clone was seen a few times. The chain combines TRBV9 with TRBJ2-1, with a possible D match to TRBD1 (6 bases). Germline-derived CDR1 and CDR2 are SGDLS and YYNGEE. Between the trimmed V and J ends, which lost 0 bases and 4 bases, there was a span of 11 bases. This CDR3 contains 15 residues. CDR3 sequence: CASSVEWGPYNEQFF. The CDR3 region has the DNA TGTGCCAGCAGCGTAGAGTGGGGGCCGTACAATGAGCAGTTCTTC.

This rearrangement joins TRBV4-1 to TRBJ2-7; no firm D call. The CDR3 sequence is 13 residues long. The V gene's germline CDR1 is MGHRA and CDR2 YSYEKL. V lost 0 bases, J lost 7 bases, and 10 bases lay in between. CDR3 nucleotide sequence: TGCGCCAGCAGCCAAGATCACGGGTATGAGCAGTACTTC. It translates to CASSQDHGYEQYF.

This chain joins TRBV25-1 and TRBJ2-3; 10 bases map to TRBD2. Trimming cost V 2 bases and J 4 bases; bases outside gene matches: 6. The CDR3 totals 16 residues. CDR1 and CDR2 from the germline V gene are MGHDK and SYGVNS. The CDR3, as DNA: TGTGCCAGCAGTGAAGTCAGCGGGGGGGCACCAGATACGCAGTATTTT. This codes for CASSEVSGGAPDTQYF.

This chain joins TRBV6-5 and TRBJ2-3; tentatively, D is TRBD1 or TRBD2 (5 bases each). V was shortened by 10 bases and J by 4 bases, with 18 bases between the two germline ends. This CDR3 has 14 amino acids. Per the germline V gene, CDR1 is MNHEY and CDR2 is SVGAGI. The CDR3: CATSTLRGADTQYF. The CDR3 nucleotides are TGTGCCACCTCTACACTGAGGGGTGCAGATACGCAGTATTTT.

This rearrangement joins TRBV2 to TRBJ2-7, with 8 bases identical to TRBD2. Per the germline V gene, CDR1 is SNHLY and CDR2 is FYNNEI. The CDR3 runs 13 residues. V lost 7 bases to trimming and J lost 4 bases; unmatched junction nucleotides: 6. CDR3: CASILSGDYEQYF. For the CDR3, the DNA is TGTGCCAGCATTCTTAGCGGGGATTACGAGCAGTACTTC.

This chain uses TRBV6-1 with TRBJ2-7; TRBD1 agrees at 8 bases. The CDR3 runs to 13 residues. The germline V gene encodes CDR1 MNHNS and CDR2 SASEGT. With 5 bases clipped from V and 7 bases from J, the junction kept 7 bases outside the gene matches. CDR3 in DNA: TGTGCCAGCAGTCCCGGACAGGGTCGGGAGCAGTACTTC. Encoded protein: CASSPGQGREQYF.

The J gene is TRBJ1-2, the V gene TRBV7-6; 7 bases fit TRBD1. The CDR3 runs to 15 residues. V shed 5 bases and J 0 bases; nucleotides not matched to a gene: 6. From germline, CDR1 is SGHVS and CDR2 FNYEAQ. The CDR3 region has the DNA TGTGCCAGCAGCCCGGGAGGGACAGCTAACTATGGCTACACCTTC. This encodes CASSPGGTANYGYTF.

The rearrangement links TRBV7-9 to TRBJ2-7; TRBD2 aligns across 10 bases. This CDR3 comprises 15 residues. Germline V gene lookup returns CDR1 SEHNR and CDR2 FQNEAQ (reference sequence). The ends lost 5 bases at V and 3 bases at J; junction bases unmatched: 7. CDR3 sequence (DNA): TGTGCCAGCAGCCCCCGGCTAGCGGGAGACTACGAGCAGTACTTC. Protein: CASSPRLAGDYEQYF.

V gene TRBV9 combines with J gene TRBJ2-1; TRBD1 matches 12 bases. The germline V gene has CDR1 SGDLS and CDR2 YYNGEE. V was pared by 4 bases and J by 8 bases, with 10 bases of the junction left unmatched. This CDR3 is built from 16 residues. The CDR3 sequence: CASSPTGQGAIDEQFF. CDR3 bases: TGTGCCAGCAGCCCAACGGGACAGGGGGCAATTGATGAGCAGTTCTTC.

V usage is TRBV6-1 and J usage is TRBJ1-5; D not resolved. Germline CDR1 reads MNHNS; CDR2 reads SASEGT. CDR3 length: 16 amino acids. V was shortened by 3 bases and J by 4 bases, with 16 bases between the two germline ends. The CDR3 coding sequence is TGTGCCAGCAGTGAGGAGGCAGCCGTTTGGAATCAGCCCCAGCATTTT. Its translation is CASSEEAAVWNQPQHF.

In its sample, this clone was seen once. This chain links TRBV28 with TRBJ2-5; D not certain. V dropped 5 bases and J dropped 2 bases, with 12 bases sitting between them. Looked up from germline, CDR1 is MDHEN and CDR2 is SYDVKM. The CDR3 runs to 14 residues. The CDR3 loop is CASSPRSWQETQYF. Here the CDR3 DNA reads TGTGCCAGCAGTCCCCGTAGTTGGCAAGAGACCCAGTACTTC.

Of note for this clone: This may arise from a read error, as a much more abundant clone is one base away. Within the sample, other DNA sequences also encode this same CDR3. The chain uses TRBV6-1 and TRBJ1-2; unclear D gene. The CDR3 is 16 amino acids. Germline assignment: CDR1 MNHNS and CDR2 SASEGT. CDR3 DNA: TGCGCCAGCAGTGAAGCGTACGGGCCGGCGGACTATGGCTACACCTTC. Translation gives CASSEAYGPADYGYTF.

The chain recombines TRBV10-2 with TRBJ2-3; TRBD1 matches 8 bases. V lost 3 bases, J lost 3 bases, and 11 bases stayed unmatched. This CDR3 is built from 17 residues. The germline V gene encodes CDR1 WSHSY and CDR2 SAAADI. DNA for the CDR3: TGCGCCAGCAGTGAAGGCCAGGGGGCATTTCGGACAGATACGCAGTATTTT. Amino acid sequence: CASSEGQGAFRTDTQYF.

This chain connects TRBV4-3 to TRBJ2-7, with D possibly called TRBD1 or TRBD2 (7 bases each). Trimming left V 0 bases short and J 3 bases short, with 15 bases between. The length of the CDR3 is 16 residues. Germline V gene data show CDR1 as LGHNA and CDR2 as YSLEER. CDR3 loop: CASSQDLPGGGYEQYF. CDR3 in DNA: TGCGCCAGCAGCCAAGATTTGCCAGGGGGGGGCTACGAGCAGTACTTC.

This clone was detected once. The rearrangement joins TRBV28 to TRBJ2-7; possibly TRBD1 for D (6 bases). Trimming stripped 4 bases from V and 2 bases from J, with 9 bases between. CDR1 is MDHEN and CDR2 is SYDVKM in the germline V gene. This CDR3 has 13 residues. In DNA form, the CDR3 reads TGTGCCAGCAGTTACAGGGATACCTACGAGCAGTACTTC. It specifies CASSYRDTYEQYF. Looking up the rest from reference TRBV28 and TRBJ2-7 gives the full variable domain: DVKVTQSSRYLVKRTGEKVFLECVQDMDHENMFWYRQDPGLGLRLIYFSYDVKMKEKGDIPEGYSVSREKKERFSLILESASTNQTSMYLCASSYRDTYEQYFGPGTRLTVT.

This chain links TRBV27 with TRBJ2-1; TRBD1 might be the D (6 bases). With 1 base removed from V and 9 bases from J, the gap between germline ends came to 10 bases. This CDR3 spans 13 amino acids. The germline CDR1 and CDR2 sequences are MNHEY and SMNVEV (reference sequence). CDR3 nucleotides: TGTGCCAGCAGTTTATTGGGGGCTGGTGAGCAGTTCTTC. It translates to CASSLLGAGEQFF.

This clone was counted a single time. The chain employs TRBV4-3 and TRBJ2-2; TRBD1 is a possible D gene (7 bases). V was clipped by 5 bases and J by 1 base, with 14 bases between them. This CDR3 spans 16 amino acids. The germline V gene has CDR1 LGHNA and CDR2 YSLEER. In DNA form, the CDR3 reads TGCGCCAGCAGCGGAGGGGGCCCTATGAACACCGGGGAGCTGTTTTTT. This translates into CASSGGGPMNTGELFF.

This CDR3 is CASSELAQPQHF. CDR3 DNA: TGTGCCAGCAGTGAACTAGCTCAGCCCCAGCATTTT. The chain carries TRBV6-1 and TRBJ1-5; unclear D gene. Per the germline V gene, CDR1 is MNHNS and CDR2 is SASEGT. The ends were cut back, 2 bases at V and 6 bases at J, with 5 bases in the middle. The CDR3 totals 12 residues.

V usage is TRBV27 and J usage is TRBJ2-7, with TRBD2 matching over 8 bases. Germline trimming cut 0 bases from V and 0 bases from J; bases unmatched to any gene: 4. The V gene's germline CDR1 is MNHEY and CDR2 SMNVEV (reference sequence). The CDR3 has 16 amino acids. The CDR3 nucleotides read TGTGCCAGCAGTTTATCGCCGGGGACTAGCTCCTACGAGCAGTACTTC. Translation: CASSLSPGTSSYEQYF.

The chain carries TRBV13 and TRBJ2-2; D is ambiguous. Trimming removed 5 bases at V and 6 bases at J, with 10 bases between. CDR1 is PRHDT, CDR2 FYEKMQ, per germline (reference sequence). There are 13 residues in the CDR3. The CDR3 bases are TGTGCCAGCAGCGACGCAACGCCCGGGGAGCTGTTTTTT. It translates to CASSDATPGELFF.

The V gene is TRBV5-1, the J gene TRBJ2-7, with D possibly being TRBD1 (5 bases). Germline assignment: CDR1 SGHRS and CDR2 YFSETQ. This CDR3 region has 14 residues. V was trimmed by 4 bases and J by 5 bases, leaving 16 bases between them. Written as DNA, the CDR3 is TGCGCCAGCAGCGCCACAGGTGCTGGGAACGAGCAGTACTTC. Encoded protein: CASSATGAGNEQYF.

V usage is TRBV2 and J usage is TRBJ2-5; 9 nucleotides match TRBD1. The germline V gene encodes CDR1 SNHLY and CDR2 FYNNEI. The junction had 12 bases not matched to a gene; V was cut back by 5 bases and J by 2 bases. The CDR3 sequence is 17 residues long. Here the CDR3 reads CASSPSVPGQGQETQYF. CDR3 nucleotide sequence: TGTGCCAGCAGTCCAAGCGTCCCGGGACAGGGTCAAGAGACCCAGTACTTC.

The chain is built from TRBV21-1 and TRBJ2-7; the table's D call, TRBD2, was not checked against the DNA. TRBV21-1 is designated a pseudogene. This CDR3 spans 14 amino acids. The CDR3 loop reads CASSNNARRFEQYF. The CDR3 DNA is TGTGCCAGCAGCAATAACGCGCGCCGCTTCGAGCAGTACTTC.

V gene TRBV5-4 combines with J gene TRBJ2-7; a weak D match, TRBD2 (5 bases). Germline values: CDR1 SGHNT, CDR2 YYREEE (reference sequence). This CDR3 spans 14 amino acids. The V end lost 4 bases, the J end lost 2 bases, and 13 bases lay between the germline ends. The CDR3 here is CASSLVATPYEQYF. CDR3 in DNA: TGTGCCAGCAGCCTAGTAGCGACACCCTACGAGCAGTACTTC.

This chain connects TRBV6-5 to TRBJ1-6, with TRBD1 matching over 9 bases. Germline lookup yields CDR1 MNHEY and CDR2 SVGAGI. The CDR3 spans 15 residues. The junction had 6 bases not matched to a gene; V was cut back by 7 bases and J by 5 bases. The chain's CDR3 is CASITGGGDNSPLHF. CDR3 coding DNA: TGTGCCAGCATTACAGGGGGCGGCGATAATTCACCCCTCCACTTT.